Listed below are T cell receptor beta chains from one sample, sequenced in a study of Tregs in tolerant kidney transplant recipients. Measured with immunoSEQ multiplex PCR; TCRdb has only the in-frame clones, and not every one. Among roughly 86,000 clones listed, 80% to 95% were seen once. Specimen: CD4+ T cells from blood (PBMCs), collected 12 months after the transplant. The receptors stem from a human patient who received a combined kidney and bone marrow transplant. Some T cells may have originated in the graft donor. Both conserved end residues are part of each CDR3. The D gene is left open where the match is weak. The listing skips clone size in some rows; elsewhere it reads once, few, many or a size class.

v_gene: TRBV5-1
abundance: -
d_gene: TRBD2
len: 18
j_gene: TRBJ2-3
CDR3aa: CASSSGSTSGGLGDTQYF
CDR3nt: TGCGCCAGCAGCTCCGGTTCGACTAGCGGGGGGCTGGGCGATACGCAGTATTTT

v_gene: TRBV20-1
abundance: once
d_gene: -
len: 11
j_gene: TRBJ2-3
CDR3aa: CSASLTDTQYF
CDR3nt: TGCAGTGCTAGTCTTACAGATACGCAGTATTTT

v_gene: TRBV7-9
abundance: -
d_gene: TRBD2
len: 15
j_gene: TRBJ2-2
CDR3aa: CASSSGGAHTGELFF
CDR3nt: TGTGCCAGCAGCTCCGGGGGGGCCCACACCGGGGAGCTGTTTTTT

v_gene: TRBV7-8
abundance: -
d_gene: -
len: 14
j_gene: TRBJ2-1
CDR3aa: CASKGRISYNEQFF
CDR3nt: TGTGCCAGCAAGGGGCGCATCTCCTACAATGAGCAGTTCTTC

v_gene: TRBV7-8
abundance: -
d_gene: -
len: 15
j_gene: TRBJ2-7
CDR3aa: CASSRDIENPYEQYF
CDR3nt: TGTGCCAGCAGCCGGGACATAGAAAACCCCTACGAGCAGTACTTC

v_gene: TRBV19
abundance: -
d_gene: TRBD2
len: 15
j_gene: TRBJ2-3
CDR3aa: CASSLRLADTDTQYF
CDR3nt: TGTGCCAGTAGTTTGCGACTAGCGGATACAGATACGCAGTATTTT

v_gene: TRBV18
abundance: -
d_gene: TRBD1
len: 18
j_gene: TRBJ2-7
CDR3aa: CASSPTETGTGDWYEQYF
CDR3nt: TGTGCCAGCTCACCCACCGAGACCGGGACAGGGGACTGGTACGAGCAGTACTTC

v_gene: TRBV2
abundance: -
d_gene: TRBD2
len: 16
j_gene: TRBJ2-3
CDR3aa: CASSSGTSGFTDTQYF
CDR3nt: TGTGCCAGCAGCTCCGGGACTAGCGGGTTCACAGATACGCAGTATTTT

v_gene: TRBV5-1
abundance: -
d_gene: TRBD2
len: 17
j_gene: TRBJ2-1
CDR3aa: CASTFGTSGLAYNEQFF
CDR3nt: TGCGCCAGCACCTTTGGGACTAGCGGCCTTGCCTACAATGAGCAGTTCTTC

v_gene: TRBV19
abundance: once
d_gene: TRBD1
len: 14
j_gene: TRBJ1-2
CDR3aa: CASKGGQGVWGYTF
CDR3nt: TGTGCCAGTAAGGGAGGACAGGGGGTGTGGGGCTACACCTTC

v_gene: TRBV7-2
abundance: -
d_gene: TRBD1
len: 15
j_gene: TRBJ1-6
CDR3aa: CASSSAGTGVSPLHF
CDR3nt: TGTGCCAGCAGCTCGGCCGGGACAGGGGTGTCACCCCTCCACTTT

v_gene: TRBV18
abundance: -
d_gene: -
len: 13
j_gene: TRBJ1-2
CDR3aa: CASSPQGDYGYTF
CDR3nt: TGTGCCAGCTCACCACAGGGGGACTATGGCTACACCTTC

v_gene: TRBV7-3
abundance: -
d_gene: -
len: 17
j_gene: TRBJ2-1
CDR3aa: CASSFAFSTAVDNEQFF
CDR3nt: TGTGCCAGCAGCTTTGCATTTTCGACTGCCGTTGACAATGAGCAGTTCTTC

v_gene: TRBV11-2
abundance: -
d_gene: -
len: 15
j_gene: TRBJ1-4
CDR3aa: CASSSFKGKGEKLFF
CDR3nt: TGTGCCAGCAGCTCTTTCAAGGGGAAGGGAGAAAAACTGTTTTTT

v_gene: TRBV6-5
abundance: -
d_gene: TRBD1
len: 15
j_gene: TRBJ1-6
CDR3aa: CASSYAGTDYSPLHF
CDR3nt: TGTGCCAGCAGTTACGCCGGGACAGACTATTCACCCCTCCACTTT

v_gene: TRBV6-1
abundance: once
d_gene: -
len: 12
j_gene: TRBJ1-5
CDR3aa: CASRAINQPQHF
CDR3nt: TGTGCCAGCAGGGCCATCAATCAGCCCCAGCATTTT

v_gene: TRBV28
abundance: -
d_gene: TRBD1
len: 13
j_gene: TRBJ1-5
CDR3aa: CAHTAGGNQPQHF
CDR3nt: TGTGCCCACACCGCAGGGGGAAATCAGCCCCAGCATTTT

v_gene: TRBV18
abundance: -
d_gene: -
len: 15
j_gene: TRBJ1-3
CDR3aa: CASSPARFSGNTIYF
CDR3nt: TGTGCCAGCTCACCAGCGCGGTTCTCTGGAAACACCATATATTTT

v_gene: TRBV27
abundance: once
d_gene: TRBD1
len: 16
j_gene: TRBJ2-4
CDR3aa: CASRPRGPLAKNIQYF
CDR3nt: TGTGCCAGCAGACCGAGGGGGCCCTTAGCCAAAAACATTCAGTACTTC

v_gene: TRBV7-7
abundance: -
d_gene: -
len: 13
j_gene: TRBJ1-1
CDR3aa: CASSFDYNTEAFF
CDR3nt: TGTGCCAGCAGCTTCGACTATAACACTGAAGCTTTCTTT

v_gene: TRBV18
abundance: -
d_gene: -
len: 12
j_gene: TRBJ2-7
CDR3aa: CASSPSGDKQYF
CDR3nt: TGTGCCAGCTCCCCGTCCGGGGACAAGCAGTACTTC

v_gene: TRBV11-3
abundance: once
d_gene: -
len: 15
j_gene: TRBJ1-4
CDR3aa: CASSSRSATNEKLFF
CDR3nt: TGTGCCAGCAGCTCTAGATCCGCAACTAATGAAAAACTGTTTTTT

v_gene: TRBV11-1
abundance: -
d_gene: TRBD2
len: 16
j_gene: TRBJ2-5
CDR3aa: CASSYRTSVLQETQYF
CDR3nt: TGTGCCAGCAGCTACCGGACTAGCGTGCTCCAAGAGACCCAGTACTTC

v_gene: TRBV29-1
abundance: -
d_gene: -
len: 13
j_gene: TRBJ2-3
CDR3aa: CSVGGAATDTQYF
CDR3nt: TGCAGCGTTGGCGGGGCGGCCACAGATACGCAGTATTTT

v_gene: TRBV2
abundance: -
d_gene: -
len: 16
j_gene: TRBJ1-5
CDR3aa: CASQLSGARGNQPQHF
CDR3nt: TGTGCCAGCCAATTATCAGGGGCGCGGGGCAATCAGCCCCAGCATTTT

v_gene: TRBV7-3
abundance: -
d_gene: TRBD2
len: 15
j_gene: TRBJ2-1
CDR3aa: CASSVTSGGANEQFF
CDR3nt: TGTGCCAGCAGCGTAACTAGCGGGGGGGCCAATGAGCAGTTCTTC

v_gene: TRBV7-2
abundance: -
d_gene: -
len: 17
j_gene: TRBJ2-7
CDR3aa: CASSLLPGLDRAYEQYF
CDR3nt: TGTGCCAGCAGCCTTTTACCTGGTCTGGACAGAGCCTACGAGCAGTACTTC

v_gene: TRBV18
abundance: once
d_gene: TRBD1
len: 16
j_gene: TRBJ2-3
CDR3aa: CASSTAGTGGTDTQYF
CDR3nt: TGTGCCAGCTCAACCGCCGGGACAGGGGGCACAGATACGCAGTATTTT

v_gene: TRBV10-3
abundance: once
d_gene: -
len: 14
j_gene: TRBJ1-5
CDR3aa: CAISDSFGNQPQHF
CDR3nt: TGTGCCATCAGTGACAGTTTCGGCAATCAGCCCCAGCATTTT

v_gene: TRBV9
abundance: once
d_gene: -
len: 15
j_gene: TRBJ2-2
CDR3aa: CASSVASSNTGELFF
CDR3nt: TGTGCCAGCAGCGTAGCCAGTTCGAACACCGGGGAGCTGTTTTTT

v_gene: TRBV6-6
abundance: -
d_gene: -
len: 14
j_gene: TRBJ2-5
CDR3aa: CASRPLQGGETQYF
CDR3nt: TGTGCCAGCAGGCCCCTACAGGGCGGAGAGACCCAGTACTTC

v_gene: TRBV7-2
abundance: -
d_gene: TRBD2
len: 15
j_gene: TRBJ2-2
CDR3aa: CASRFSGGNTGELFF
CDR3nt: TGTGCCAGCAGATTTAGCGGGGGGAACACCGGGGAGCTGTTTTTT